In this sample, the clone carrying this T cell receptor (beta chain) turned up a few times. Its matching antigen is unknown. These data come from a study of T cells after yellow fever vaccination. TCRdb redid the calling of the 5' RACE reads with MiXCR, one entry per CDR3 protein. The sample has approximately 300,000 distinct CDR3 sequences; 8.7% are singletons. General study points: Abundant clonotypes from the bulk population could contaminate FACS-sorted repertoires. Most primary-vaccination clones reappeared after the booster (about 97% CD4, roughly 88% CD8).

CDR3 length: 15 amino acids. Germline CDR1 SEHNR, CDR2 FQNEAQ (reference sequence). Trimming stripped 5 bases from V and 1 base from J, with 12 bases between. This sequence originates from a man between 18 and 29 years old who received the YFV17D yellow fever vaccine. The J gene is TRBJ1-5, the V gene TRBV7-9, with D uncertain. This specimen consisted of PBMCs, obtained on the day of the first yellow fever vaccination. CDR3 protein: CASSPKDQSNQPQHF. DNA of the CDR3: TGTGCCAGCAGCCCGAAGGACCAGAGCAATCAGCCCCAGCATTTT.